This T cell receptor beta chain was identified during a study of blood T cell repertoires in COVID-19 (dated by TCRdb to 2019 to 2021). In terms of the full investigation: Samples from collaborators originated in the United States, Italy and Spain and spanned both the acute and convalescent phases of COVID-19. Where HLA class I and class II types were available, the types were taken from metadata supplied by the sample provider, not from assay-based typing. The repertoires were made available in a free public database intended to serve as a resource for research on the immune response to SARS-CoV-2. The samples were drawn from the first 160 participants of the ongoing ImmuneRACE study and from 1,200 or so subjects provided by 6 global collaborators. The dataset comprised deeply sampled blood TCRbeta repertoires from subjects exposed to, actively infected with, or recovered from COVID-19. The sample metadata nearly always contained a de-identified subject ID, COVID-19 status, age in years and sex. The prospective study material was composed of cDNA or gDNA derived from T cells, B-cell-depleted T cells, or PBMCs. The paper's findings and limits, for the study overall: Clinical and demographic metadata were provided uncurated, with the amount varying by source and participant.

V lost 6 bases and J lost 5 bases, and the count of bases not matched to a germline gene is 4. The CDR3, from cysteine to phenylalanine, totals 15 residues. The read is trimmed to its CDR3 DNA, 45 bases read in frame from base 1. CDR1 and CDR2, per the germline V gene, are KGHSH and LQKENI. Participants in the prospective study were enrolled through a virtual design, were aged about 18 to 100 years, and lived in approximately 25 United States geographic areas. In the prospective study, participants were assigned to cohorts based on the clinical history participants reported in a screening survey and a study questionnaire. For ImmuneRACE Cohort 3, a participant was defined as recovered based on two consecutive negative NP/OP PCR tests, clearance by a healthcare professional, or resolution of symptoms. Each participant in the prospective study had whole blood, serum and a nasopharyngeal or oropharyngeal swab collected by mobile phlebotomists. Over an approximately 2-month period, participants in the prospective study had the option of providing additional blood draws and questionnaires. Blood samples from the prospective study were shipped frozen or at room temperature prior to DNA extraction.

TCRbeta CDR3 regions were amplified from genomic DNA using the immunoSEQ Assay, a bias-controlled multiplex PCR. The study's own analysis went as follows. The number of nucleated cells in each sample was estimated by amplification of reference gene primers within the assay. To quantify the absolute abundance of each unique TCRbeta CDR3 rearrangement, sequence reads were collapsed and filtered. For each sample, productive Simpson clonality was calculated as the square root of Simpson's diversity index over productive rearrangements. Imported from immuneACCESS, the table was reduced by TCRdb to in-frame sequences with V and J called. These copies leave out some clones; in studies compared against another copy, an unresolved V gene accounts for under half, and the cause of the remainder is not known. The V and J calls and clone size come from that table; D and trimming were worked out from the DNA. Across this sample there are hundreds of thousands of clones, with 75% to 90% seen only once. Roughly 1.1% of the sample comes from the top ten.

A note on this clone: Its antigen has not been determined. No much larger clonotype is one base removed from it; base qualities were not supplied. Different DNA sequences within this sample yield the same CDR3.

The sequenced sample was PBMCs or T cells enriched from blood (not recorded which). The V gene is TRBV18 and the J gene is TRBJ1-6; 10 middle bases align to TRBD1. This TCR came from a man younger than 45 who had recovered from COVID-19. The sequence in DNA is TGTGCCAGCTCCCCTGGGACAGGGGATAATTCACCCCTCCACTTT. Its protein is CASSPGTGDNSPLHF.